The present TCR beta chain was sequenced within a study of vaccination effects on CD4 cells after COVID-19. Study-level background: All study participants received two doses of BNT162b2 or mRNA-1273 vaccine.

Antigen-specific CD4+ T cells were first expanded with viral peptide pools by the ViraFEST assay and only then sequenced. When around nine days of culture had elapsed, CD4+ T cells were isolated. Among the vaccine recipients, none had a prior SARS-CoV-2 infection, and nucleocapsid antibodies were negative. Cultures of 2 million or so PBMC per well contained 10 IU/ml IL-2 plus 10 ug/ml peptides. IL-2 medium was substituted for half the medium on days 3 and 7. Germline V gives CDR1 LNHDA, CDR2 SQIVND (reference sequence). V lost 6 bases, J lost 2 bases, and 20 bases lay in between. The CDR3 totals 17 residues. With respect to this clone: The antigen is unknown.

Clones were sequenced by immunoSEQ multiplex PCR, and TCRdb holds only the in-frame ones, with some missing. The sample has approximately 22,000 clones, roughly 75% seen once; the top ten hold roughly a fifth. The sample here was CD4+ T cells from PBMCs cultured with HCoV-NL63 spike peptides, taken before COVID-19 vaccination. The sequence was obtained from a human donor who received a COVID-19 vaccine. The chain recombines TRBV19 with TRBJ1-3; possibly TRBD1 for D (5 bases). The CDR3 sequence: CASSPLFGGRAGNTIYF. CDR3 in DNA: TGTGCCAGTAGCCCACTCTTCGGGGGACGAGCTGGAAACACCATATATTTT.